Below are 32 T cell receptor beta chains sequenced from a single sample in a study of human T cells and chemical hapten exposure. The study extracted total RNA from unfractionated whole blood. TCRdb fed the 5' RACE reads into MiXCR, producing one record per CDR3 protein. The sample records around 82,000 distinct CDR3 sequences, about 8% being singletons. The source of these receptors is a male donor in good health.

The CDR3 DNA sequence: TGTGCCAGCAGCCAAGGGGGGCGGCATCGCAATCAGCCCCAGCATTTT. It specifies CASSQGGRHRNQPQHF. V usage is TRBV3-1 and J usage is TRBJ1-5; possibly TRBD1 for D (6 bases). Germline V gene data show CDR1 as LGHDT and CDR2 as YNNKEL (reference sequence). CDR3 length equals 16 residues. Trimming removed 1 base from V and 2 bases from J, with 12 bases in between.

This clonotype was counted only a few times. J is TRBJ1-2 and V is TRBV15; tentatively, D is TRBD1 (5 bases). The V end was cut by 1 base, the J end by 1 base, with 10 bases between. This CDR3 region has 15 residues. Germline loops: CDR1 LNHNV, CDR2 YYDKDF (reference sequence). The CDR3 spells CATSRGVDSNYGYTF. In DNA form, the CDR3 reads TGTGCCACCAGCAGAGGCGTCGACAGTAACTATGGCTACACCTTC.

This clonotype was counted many times. The chain recombines TRBV7-2 with TRBJ1-1; possible D gene TRBD1, 6 bases. V was trimmed by 2 bases and J by 4 bases, leaving 11 bases between them. This CDR3 spans 14 amino acids. The germline CDR1 and CDR2 sequences are SGHTA and FQGNSA. The CDR3 coding sequence is TGTGCCAGCAGCTTAAGAGGGGGTACCACTGAAGCTTTCTTT. It specifies CASSLRGGTTEAFF.

This clonotype has just a few counts. The chain employs TRBV7-6 and TRBJ2-7, with 8 bases that match TRBD1. Per germline, CDR1 SGHVS and CDR2 FNYEAQ. This CDR3 region has 17 residues. J was trimmed by 2 bases and V by 3 bases; bases with no gene match: 12. The CDR3: CASSFGSGTGNPYEQYF. DNA of the CDR3: TGTGCCAGCAGCTTTGGATCCGGGACAGGCAACCCCTACGAGCAGTACTTC.

This clonotype was detected many times. The chain uses TRBV6-5 and TRBJ2-7; 9 positions agree with TRBD2. There are 15 residues in the CDR3. V trimming: 3 bases; J trimming: 3 bases; junction bases outside the gene matches: 6. CDR1 is MNHEY and CDR2 is SVGAGI in the germline V gene. Here the CDR3 DNA reads TGTGCCAGCAGTTATCCTGGGACTAGCAGCTACGAGCAGTACTTC. Protein: CASSYPGTSSYEQYF.

This clonotype was observed at least ten times. The DNA for the CDR3 is TGCAGCGTTGAAGACCGGGCAGGCCTGCAGTACTTC. It encodes CSVEDRAGLQYF. This chain joins TRBV29-1 and TRBJ2-7; D is undetermined. This CDR3 comprises 12 residues. Trimming pared 0 bases from V and 9 bases from J, leaving 12 bases between. Germline loops: CDR1 SQVTM, CDR2 ANQGSEA.

This clonotype appeared many times. As DNA, the CDR3 is TGTGCCAGCAGCTTGGGCCAGGGGGCCAACGTCCTGACTTTC. It is translated as CASSLGQGANVLTF. The chain joins TRBV5-5 to TRBJ2-6; D not resolved. The CDR3 sequence is 14 residues long. Deletions cut 0 bases from V and 4 bases from J, with 5 bases between. Germline assignment: CDR1 SGHKS and CDR2 YYEKEE (reference sequence).

CDR3 nucleotide sequence: TGCGCCAGCAGCCTTACGGCCAGCGGGACAGGGGCGTTAGATACGCAGTATTTT. Protein product: CASSLTASGTGALDTQYF. The genes are TRBV5-1 and TRBJ2-3; 10 bases fit TRBD1. From germline, CDR1 is SGHRS and CDR2 YFSETQ. The CDR3 is 18 residues long. V dropped 4 bases and J dropped 5; count of bases not matched to a gene: 16.

In this sample, this clonotype turned up a few times. The CDR3 sequence is CASSQAGQGNEKLFF. CDR3 sequence (DNA): TGCGCCAGCAGCCAAGCGGGACAGGGTAATGAAAAACTGTTTTTT. The chain is built from TRBV4-1 and TRBJ1-4, with 9 nucleotides matching TRBD1. Unmatched junction bases numbered 1, after V lost 1 base and J lost 4 bases. This CDR3 has 15 residues. CDR1 and CDR2 from the germline V gene are MGHRA and YSYEKL.

This clonotype has only a few counts. The chain uses TRBV29-1 and TRBJ2-1, with unresolved D. V gave up 5 bases and J gave up 5 bases, with 4 bases separating them. CDR1 and CDR2 from the germline V gene are SQVTM and ANQGSEA. The CDR3 has 10 residues. CDR3 bases: TGCAGCGTTTGGGACAATGAGCAGTTCTTC. Translating it yields CSVWDNEQFF.

J is TRBJ2-3 and V is TRBV27, with 9 bases matching TRBD2. The V gene end was trimmed by 3 bases and the J gene end by 14 bases; junction bases not matched to a gene: 9. Germline V gene sequence: CDR1 MNHEY, CDR2 SMNVEV (reference sequence). The CDR3 consists of 13 residues. The CDR3 DNA reads as TGTGCCAGCAGTTTCCTCTCTAGCGGGGATACGTATTTT. This codes for CASSFLSSGDTYF.

Only a few counts were recorded for this clonotype. The genes are TRBV30 and TRBJ1-6, with D tentatively TRBD1 (6 bases). Looked up from germline, CDR1 is GTSNPN and CDR2 is SVGIG (reference sequence). The germline V and J ends were trimmed by 3 bases and 6 bases, with 12 bases remaining between them. The CDR3 runs 14 residues. The CDR3 region has the DNA TGTGCCTGGAGGCCGGACAGCCTTAATTCACCCCTCCACTTT. As protein: CAWRPDSLNSPLHF.

Of note for this clonotype: A read error may be the cause here, since a much bigger clone is one base away. This chain uses TRBV7-9 with TRBJ2-1; the D call may be TRBD1 or TRBD2 (6 bases each). The CDR3 contains 17 residues. CDR1 and CDR2 from the germline V gene are SEHNR and FQNEAQ (reference sequence). The CDR3 region is CASSSTAGHSPYNGQFF. The DNA of the CDR3 is TGTGCCAGCAGCTCCACCGCGGGACACTCCCCCTACAATGGGCAGTTCTTC.

This clonotype occurred a few times. V gene TRBV12-5 combines with J gene TRBJ2-7; unclear D gene. This CDR3 contains 13 residues. Germline V CDR1 and CDR2: LGHNT, FRNRAP. The V end was cut by 6 bases, the J end by 1 base, with 10 bases between. The CDR3 spells CASGRPVSYEQYF. DNA for the CDR3: TGTGCTAGTGGGCGTCCCGTATCCTACGAGCAGTACTTC.

This clonotype was seen only a few times. The genes are TRBV30 and TRBJ1-1; D is uncertain. The V end was cut by 3 bases, the J end by 4 bases, with 9 bases between. The CDR3 covers 12 residues. Per germline, CDR1 GTSNPN and CDR2 SVGIG (reference sequence). This chain's CDR3 is CAWRGWGTEAFF. The CDR3 bases are TGTGCCTGGAGAGGCTGGGGCACTGAAGCTTTCTTT.

This clonotype came up many times. V gene TRBV3-1 combines with J gene TRBJ2-3; TRBD2 agrees at 8 bases. V trimming: 4 bases; J trimming: 5 bases; junction bases outside the gene matches: 8. Germline CDR1 is LGHDT and CDR2 is YNNKEL (reference sequence). This CDR3 is 15 amino acids long. The DNA for the CDR3 is TGTGCCAGCAGCCCCCCGGGGGGGGGAGGAGATACGCAGTATTTT. It yields the protein CASSPPGGGGDTQYF.

The chain is built from TRBV30 and TRBJ1-1; D gene unclear. There are 13 residues in the CDR3. Trimming pared 5 bases from V and 0 bases from J, leaving 10 bases between. Germline V CDR1 and CDR2: GTSNPN, SVGIG (reference sequence). CDR3 DNA: TGTGCCTGGGGTTCACAAATGAACACTGAAGCTTTCTTT. Amino acid sequence: CAWGSQMNTEAFF.

In its sample, this clonotype was seen a few times. The V call is TRBV7-9, the J call TRBJ2-5; 11 bases map to TRBD2. Germline V CDR1 and CDR2: SEHNR, FQNEAQ (reference sequence). The CDR3 consists of 14 residues. Trimming at V came to 8 bases and at J to 2 bases, leaving 4 bases not matched to a gene. This CDR3 is CASGRTSGQETQYF. For the CDR3, the DNA is TGTGCCAGCGGCCGGACTAGCGGGCAAGAGACCCAGTACTTC.

The sample holds a few counts of this clonotype. The chain has TRBV27 and TRBJ1-4; TRBD1 aligns across 8 bases. With V trimmed by 2 bases and J by 3 bases, 8 bases remained unmatched. This CDR3 has 17 residues. Germline V gene sequence: CDR1 MNHEY, CDR2 SMNVEV (reference sequence). The CDR3 coding sequence is TGTGCCAGCAGTTTAACAGGGGGAAGGGTAGCTAATGAAAAACTGTTTTTT. Translation gives CASSLTGGRVANEKLFF.

This clonotype has at least ten counts. V and J are TRBV7-2 and TRBJ2-7; D is tentatively TRBD1 or TRBD2 (5 bases each). Trimming shortened V by 1 base and J by 7 bases, and 8 bases separated the two germline ends. The CDR3 has 12 amino acids. Germline lookup yields CDR1 SGHTA and CDR2 FQGNSA. CDR3 sequence: CASSLGGGEQYF. The CDR3 nucleotides are TGTGCCAGCAGCTTAGGGGGCGGGGAGCAGTACTTC.

At least ten counts were recorded for this clonotype. V gene TRBV5-1 combines with J gene TRBJ1-6; perhaps TRBD1 as D (5 bases). The ends were cut back, 4 bases at V and 0 bases at J, with 14 bases in the middle. CDR3 length: 17 amino acids. Germline V gives CDR1 SGHRS, CDR2 YFSETQ. CDR3 coding DNA: TGCGCCAGCAGCCAGGACGGACAATCCTCCTATAATTCACCCCTCCACTTT. This translates into CASSQDGQSSYNSPLHF.

This clonotype was counted many times. The V and J genes are TRBV6-5 and TRBJ2-1, with D unresolved. The V gene lost 3 bases and the J gene lost 8 bases, with 11 bases spanning the gap. Germline-derived CDR1 and CDR2 are MNHEY and SVGAGI. The CDR3 consists of 13 residues. CDR3 sequence (DNA): TGTGCCAGCAGTTATGAGACTGGTGATGAGCAGTTCTTC. Amino acid sequence: CASSYETGDEQFF.

The J gene is TRBJ2-3, the V gene TRBV6-5, with 10 bases matching TRBD2. From germline, CDR1 is MNHEY and CDR2 SVGAGI. The CDR3 totals 19 residues. J lost 4 bases, V lost 10 bases, and 23 bases had no gene match. CDR3 nucleotides: TGTGCCACCACGAAACGCGCCGTTGCTAGCGGGAGTACAGCAGATACGCAGTATTTT. It is translated as CATTKRAVASGSTADTQYF.

This clonotype showed up many times. CDR3 in DNA: TGTGCCAGCAGCCATCTATCGGGACAGCTAAACCTTTATAGCAATCAGCCCCAGCATTTT. Encoded protein: CASSHLSGQLNLYSNQPQHF. The chain employs TRBV11-2 and TRBJ1-5, with 7 positions matching TRBD1. Germline CDR1 reads SGHAT; CDR2 reads FQNNGV. The CDR3 length is 20 residues. Trimming took 5 bases from V and 0 from J; bases not matched to a gene: 19.

This clonotype has only a few counts. The rearrangement links TRBV2 to TRBJ2-2; maybe TRBD1 (5 bases). Trimming pared 6 bases from V and 5 bases from J, leaving 16 bases between. The V gene's germline CDR1 is SNHLY and CDR2 FYNNEI. The CDR3 length is 15 residues. This CDR3 reads CASSQSDSLTGELFF. For the CDR3, the DNA is TGTGCCAGCAGCCAATCCGACAGTTTGACCGGGGAGCTGTTTTTT.

This clonotype was seen a handful of times. The chain combines TRBV29-1 with TRBJ1-1; tentative D call: TRBD1 (5 bases). CDR1 is SQVTM and CDR2 is ANQGSEA in the germline V gene. The CDR3 sequence is 11 residues long. The germline V and J ends were trimmed by 2 bases and 11 bases, with 12 bases remaining between them. The CDR3 DNA reads as TGCAGCGTTGAAATTTCAGGGTCGGCTTTCTTT. Its translation is CSVEISGSAFF.

This clonotype was counted a few times. This rearrangement joins TRBV2 to TRBJ2-1; 11 positions match TRBD2. Losses at the gene ends were 2 bases for V and 6 bases for J; bases not matched to a gene: 3. The CDR3 spans 15 residues. Germline CDR1 SNHLY, CDR2 FYNNEI. The CDR3 loop is CASSETLAGGNEQFF. Written as DNA, the CDR3 is TGTGCCAGCAGTGAAACGCTAGCGGGAGGCAATGAGCAGTTCTTC.

The table lists this clonotype with a few counts. The chain carries TRBV6-5 and TRBJ1-6, with 9 bases that match TRBD1. With 4 bases clipped from V and 9 bases from J, the junction kept 16 bases outside the gene matches. CDR1 is MNHEY and CDR2 is SVGAGI in the germline V gene. This CDR3 contains 18 residues. CDR3 in amino acids: CASSFARLLQGAGSPLHF. The CDR3 DNA follows: TGTGCCAGCAGTTTCGCCCGACTCTTACAGGGGGCAGGTTCACCCCTCCACTTT.

This clonotype was observed at least ten times. The chain uses TRBV6-5 and TRBJ1-5; a possible D gene is TRBD1 (6 bases). Germline V gene sequence: CDR1 MNHEY, CDR2 SVGAGI. The CDR3 length is 15 residues. The germline V and J ends were trimmed by 6 bases and 2 bases, with 14 bases remaining between them. The CDR3 nucleotides are TGTGCCAGCAGGCCAACAGGGATGGGCAATCAGCCCCAGCATTTT. It yields the protein CASRPTGMGNQPQHF.

This clonotype was detected a few times. This chain joins TRBV6-6 and TRBJ1-2; D remains ambiguous. Germline assignment: CDR1 MNHNY and CDR2 SVGAGI (reference sequence). The CDR3 totals 12 residues. Trimming took 6 bases from V and 6 from J, leaving 11 bases between them. The DNA for the CDR3 is TGTGCCAGCAGCTCCGGGCCCGATGGCTACACCTTC. Its translation: CASSSGPDGYTF.

To note about this clonotype: This could be a read error, since a much larger clone is one nucleotide away. This chain joins TRBV27 and TRBJ2-7; TRBD2 aligns across 12 bases. The trim removed 5 bases at V and 8 bases at J, leaving 10 bases unmatched. Germline assignment: CDR1 MNHEY and CDR2 SMNVEV (reference sequence). The CDR3 covers 15 residues. CDR3 region: CASSPMTSGSTKQYF. The CDR3 coding sequence is TGTGCCAGCAGTCCCATGACTAGCGGGAGTACCAAGCAGTACTTC.

This clonotype was seen a handful of times. The J gene is TRBJ1-2, the V gene TRBV12-3 or TRBV12-4; D may be TRBD1 (5 bases). Trimming took off 2 bases at V and 4 bases at J, with 5 bases between the two ends. CDR3 length equals 12 residues. The CDR3 sequence: CASSLTGYGYTF. In DNA form, the CDR3 reads TGTGCCAGCAGTTTAACAGGCTATGGCTACACCTTC.